One and the same sample provided the 21 T cell receptor beta chains below, sequenced in a study of naive and memory T cell subsets. Both TRBC1 and TRBC2 were covered by a beta constant-region primer of two equimolar oligonucleotides. TCRdb ran MiXCR on the UMI-ligation and nested PCR reads and lists one entry per CDR3 protein. The sample shows around 160,000 distinct CDR3 sequences, over 15% of them seen only once. The sample taken for sequencing was naive CD4+ T cells from blood. These receptors all stem from a human donor in good health.

This clonotype was picked up a small number of times. This rearrangement joins TRBV2 to TRBJ2-5; D gene uncertain. Per the germline V gene, CDR1 is SNHLY and CDR2 is FYNNEI. V was pared by 1 base and J by 4 bases, with 13 bases between. The CDR3 sequence is 15 residues long. This CDR3 reads CASSEVALFRETQYF. CDR3 sequence (DNA): TGTGCCAGCAGTGAAGTTGCGTTATTTCGAGAGACCCAGTACTTC.

This clonotype was seen more than once but under ten times. The chain recombines TRBV6-5 with TRBJ2-1; TRBD1 aligns across 7 bases. The germline V gene has CDR1 MNHEY and CDR2 SVGAGI. This CDR3 is 15 amino acids long. After removal of 5 bases from V and 4 bases from J, the junction contained 8 bases not matched to a gene. The CDR3 reads CASSPGQYYYNEQFF. The CDR3 bases are TGTGCCAGCAGTCCGGGACAGTATTATTACAATGAGCAGTTCTTC.

The chain combines TRBV20-1 with TRBJ2-5, with D uncertain. Germline CDR1 reads DFQATT; CDR2 reads SNEGSKA (reference sequence). Trimming pared 2 bases from V and 1 base from J, leaving 5 bases between. The CDR3 extends over 12 amino acids. CDR3: CSARPSQETQYF. The DNA of the CDR3 is TGCAGTGCTAGACCTAGCCAAGAGACCCAGTACTTC.

This chain connects TRBV29-1 to TRBJ1-1; D is unresolved. Between the trimmed V and J ends, which lost 6 bases and 0 bases, there was a span of 11 bases. Per germline, CDR1 SQVTM and CDR2 ANQGSEA. The CDR3 has 13 residues. This chain's CDR3 is CSVRGDMNTEAFF. In DNA, the CDR3 is TGCAGCGTACGCGGGGATATGAACACTGAAGCTTTCTTT.

The chain carries TRBV5-1 and TRBJ1-2, with a weak D call TRBD1 (5 bases). The CDR3 length is 14 residues. V gave up 4 bases and J gave up 3 bases, with 13 bases separating them. Germline V gene lookup returns CDR1 SGHRS and CDR2 YFSETQ. In DNA form, the CDR3 reads TGCGCCAGCAGCGTATCCCGGGGGGACTATGGCTACACCTTC. It encodes CASSVSRGDYGYTF.

This clonotype turned up a few times. The chain combines TRBV28 with TRBJ1-1; unclear D gene. Germline values: CDR1 MDHEN, CDR2 SYDVKM. This CDR3 has 15 residues. V lost 4 bases to trimming and J lost 0 bases, with 12 bases between them. The CDR3 spells CASSSLTTMNTEAFF. Written as DNA, the CDR3 is TGTGCCAGCAGTTCTCTGACGACTATGAACACTGAAGCTTTCTTT.

At least ten counts were recorded for this clonotype. V usage is TRBV20-1 and J usage is TRBJ2-2, with D tentatively TRBD1 (6 bases). This CDR3 is 16 amino acids long. The germline V gene encodes CDR1 DFQATT and CDR2 SNEGSKA (reference sequence). The V and J ends lost 6 bases and 3 bases respectively, with 20 bases between them. CDR3 bases: TGCAGTGCCCTTCCACCGACAGGCTCGGACACCGGGGAGCTGTTTTTT. Translating it yields CSALPPTGSDTGELFF.

This rearrangement joins TRBV6-1 to TRBJ2-3; 8 bases line up with TRBD1. Germline loops: CDR1 MNHNS, CDR2 SASEGT. V trimming: 2 bases; J trimming: 0 bases; junction bases outside the gene matches: 7. The CDR3 contains 17 residues. The CDR3 sequence is CASSELGRGQSTDTQYF. CDR3 coding DNA: TGTGCCAGCAGTGAATTGGGCAGGGGGCAGAGCACAGATACGCAGTATTTT.

This clonotype has ten or more counts. This chain joins TRBV4-2 and TRBJ2-7; D uncertain. The CDR3 contains 14 residues. Germline V gives CDR1 LGHNA, CDR2 YNFKEQ. Trimming shortened V by 1 base and J by 2 bases, and 9 bases separated the two germline ends. The CDR3 loop reads CASSQGNMAYEQYF. Here the CDR3 DNA reads TGTGCCAGCAGCCAAGGAAACATGGCCTACGAGCAGTACTTC.

This chain links TRBV12-3 or TRBV12-4 with TRBJ1-5; weak D call: TRBD1 (5 bases). Trimming removed 3 bases at V and 1 base at J, with 10 bases between. The CDR3 sequence is 15 residues long. CDR3: CASSFAQESNQPQHF. DNA of the CDR3: TGTGCCAGCAGTTTTGCACAGGAGAGCAATCAGCCCCAGCATTTT.

This clonotype has only a few counts. This chain links TRBV27 with TRBJ2-5; D is unresolved. Deletions cut 6 bases from V and 5 bases from J, with 25 bases between. CDR1 MNHEY and CDR2 SMNVEV come from the germline V gene (reference sequence). The CDR3 extends over 17 amino acids. This chain's CDR3 is CASRSSYRATPAETQYF. CDR3 DNA: TGTGCCAGCAGATCCTCATATCGGGCCACTCCCGCGGAGACCCAGTACTTC.

The V call is TRBV5-6, the J call TRBJ2-2; a weak D match, TRBD2 (6 bases). The CDR3 consists of 16 residues. The germline CDR1 and CDR2 sequences are SGHDT and YYEEEE. Trimming removed 2 bases at V and 3 bases at J, with 14 bases between. The CDR3 bases are TGTGCCAGCAGCTTTGCTGGGACTCTGGACACCGGGGAGCTGTTTTTT. Amino acids: CASSFAGTLDTGELFF.

The chain has TRBV27 and TRBJ1-2, with 8 bases that match TRBD1. Germline values: CDR1 MNHEY, CDR2 SMNVEV (reference sequence). The CDR3 spans 14 residues. Trimming removed 5 bases from V and 7 bases from J; junction bases left unmatched: 9. This CDR3 reads CASSRRDTGGGYTF. The CDR3 DNA is TGTGCCAGCAGTCGCCGAGATACAGGGGGTGGCTACACCTTC.

The rearrangement links TRBV12-3 or TRBV12-4 to TRBJ2-7; weak D call: TRBD2 (6 bases). V lost 6 bases and J 2 bases, leaving 11 bases between the germline ends. CDR3 length: 13 residues. The CDR3: CASRTGLTYEQYF. DNA for the CDR3: TGTGCCAGCAGAACGGGACTTACCTACGAGCAGTACTTC.

The CDR3 DNA sequence: TGCAGTGCTAGTCTCGGAAATGAAAAACTGTTTTTT. This encodes CSASLGNEKLFF. The rearrangement uses TRBV20-1 and TRBJ1-4; no reliable D call. The CDR3 runs to 12 residues. Trimming took 3 bases from V and 5 from J, leaving 7 bases between them. The germline CDR1 and CDR2 sequences are DFQATT and SNEGSKA (reference sequence).

This clonotype occurred a few times. The CDR3 spells CAWSSGFQNIQYF. In DNA, the CDR3 is TGTGCCTGGAGTAGTGGGTTTCAAAACATTCAGTACTTC. The gene calls are TRBV30 and TRBJ2-4; D gene unclear. Germline V lookup: CDR1 GTSNPN, CDR2 SVGIG (reference sequence). V dropped 2 bases and J dropped 5 bases, with 10 bases sitting between them. This CDR3 is 13 amino acids long.

This clonotype showed up just a few times. The CDR3 protein is CSARVASGSGSYNEQFF. Written as DNA, the CDR3 is TGCAGTGCTAGAGTTGCTAGCGGGAGCGGATCCTACAATGAGCAGTTCTTC. The chain joins TRBV20-1 to TRBJ2-1; TRBD2 agrees at 10 bases. V shed 1 base, J shed 1 base, and the junction held 7 bases outside the gene matches. CDR1 and CDR2 (germline): DFQATT, SNEGSKA (reference sequence). The CDR3 is made up of 17 amino acids.

V and J are TRBV9 and TRBJ2-1; D is perhaps TRBD1 (6 bases). This CDR3 has 15 amino acids. V shed 0 bases and J shed 2 bases, with 9 bases lying between them. Germline V gives CDR1 SGDLS, CDR2 YYNGEE. The CDR3 nucleotides read TGTGCCAGCAGCGTAGCCGGGGACACCTACAATGAGCAGTTCTTC. Amino acids: CASSVAGDTYNEQFF. The full variable domain, rest sourced from reference TRBV9 and TRBJ2-1, is DSGVTQTPKHLITATGQRVTLRCSPRSGDLSVYWYQQSLDQGLQFLIQYYNGEERAKGNILERFSAQQFPDLHSELNLSSLELGDSALYFCASSVAGDTYNEQFFGPGTRLTVL.

The chain links TRBV6-2 or TRBV6-3 to TRBJ2-6, with TRBD2 as a possible D gene (6 bases). Germline V gene data show CDR1 as MNHEY and CDR2 as SVGEGT. The CDR3 is 16 residues long. Trimming left V 8 bases short and J 2 bases short, with 16 bases between. The chain's CDR3 is CASLEGKDAGANVLTF. The CDR3 DNA reads TGTGCCAGCTTGGAGGGAAAAGATGCTGGGGCCAACGTCCTGACTTTC.

The chain recombines TRBV7-2 with TRBJ2-3; a possible D gene is TRBD2 (5 bases). CDR1 and CDR2 from the germline V gene are SGHTA and FQGNSA. The CDR3 covers 14 residues. Trimming cost V 0 bases and J 1 base, with 5 bases left between them. CDR3 sequence: CASSLASGTDTQYF. The CDR3 nucleotides read TGTGCCAGCAGCTTAGCTAGCGGCACAGATACGCAGTATTTT.

The chain uses TRBV18 and TRBJ2-1; D might be TRBD2 (5 bases). CDR1 and CDR2 from the germline V gene are KGHSH and LQKENI. This CDR3 is built from 15 residues. The V end lost 1 base, the J end lost 1 base, and 8 bases lay between the germline ends. DNA for the CDR3: TGTGCCAGCTCACCACGAGGGAGTTCCTACAATGAGCAGTTCTTC. Protein product: CASSPRGSSYNEQFF.